This T cell receptor beta chain was retrieved from a study of T cells after yellow fever vaccination. As TCR cDNA was made by 5'RACE template switching, a universal primer site and UMIs were added. TCRdb used MiXCR to reprocess the 5' RACE reads, holding one entry per CDR3 protein. The table includes some 670,000 distinct CDR3 sequences, 9% to 15% detected once. This clonotype turned up a few times. Its antigen is not identified. This CDR3 comprises 15 residues. Germline V lookup: CDR1 ENHRY, CDR2 SYGVKD. The J segment lost 5 bases and the V segment lost 2 bases, leaving 7 bases of the junction unmatched. Study findings and constraints: Only a minor proportion of clonotypes was detected across both CD4 and CD8 compartments. A faster peak, day 5 versus 15, was reached by the weaker secondary response. Primary-vaccination clones mostly resurfaced post-booster (96% CD4, roughly 90% CD8).

The sequence was collected from a man younger than 40 who received the YFV17D yellow fever vaccine. The rearrangement uses TRBV10-3 and TRBJ2-5; the match to TRBD2 covers 8 bases. The source material was PBMCs, sampled on the day of the yellow fever booster vaccination. The CDR3 protein is CAISEPSGGRETQYF. DNA of the CDR3: TGTGCCATCAGTGAGCCCTCGGGGGGGCGGGAGACCCAGTACTTC.